This T cell receptor beta chain originates from a study of CD8+ T cells in alopecia areata. The germline CDR1 and CDR2 sequences are LNHDA and SQIVND (reference sequence). This CDR3 contains 14 residues. Trimming took off 3 bases at V and 0 bases at J, with 8 bases between the two ends. Extracted from the samples, RNA was reverse transcribed into cDNA to serve as the sequencing template. Sequenced by immunoSEQ multiplex PCR; TCRdb stores in-frame clones only, minus some. Of 150,000 to 200,000 clones in the sample, approximately 57% are singletons; the top ten hold around 0.92%. Treatment defined: oral pan-JAK inhibitor, 5-10 mg twice daily.

This chain links TRBV19 with TRBJ1-1; no clear D. The clonotype originates from a human donor with alopecia areata. The sequencing used CD4+ T cells sorted from blood, collected at week 24, from a patient treated with tofacitinib. CDR3 protein: CASSITGLNTEAFF. The CDR3 coding sequence is TGTGCCAGTAGTATCACGGGCTTGAACACTGAAGCTTTCTTT.